The following is a T cell receptor beta chain sequence with its context. Its matching antigen is unknown. The V gene lost 5 bases and the J gene lost 3 bases, with 10 bases spanning the gap. CDR3 length equals 14 residues. Germline assignment: CDR1 SGHTA and CDR2 FQGNSA. It was with 60 Vbeta and 13 Jbeta primers that the PCR ran. Assay used: immunoSEQ multiplex PCR; TCRdb lists only in-frame clones, some missing. In the table there are 160,000 or so clones, about 65% of which are singletons. The data stem from a study of cytomegalovirus exposure and HLA in healthy donors. Study-level results: The authors later linked a missense DCLRE1C variant to TCR beta V- and J-gene trimming. Most TCR beta V segments were productive about 90% or about 30% of the time in an earlier analysis. A classifier reportedly called cytomegalovirus status with high sensitivity and specificity.

The sequenced sample was PBMCs. The receptor was derived from a woman aged 30 to 39 in good health and CMV-seronegative. The chain couples TRBV7-2 to TRBJ2-2, with D possibly matching TRBD1 (5 bases). In nucleotides, the CDR3 is TGTGCCAGCAGCGCGCAACAGGACACCGGGGAGCTGTTTTTT. Protein: CASSAQQDTGELFF.